A single sample gave rise to the 5 T cell receptor beta chains below, sequenced in a study of T cell responses to AZD1222 COVID-19 vaccine. Measured with immunoSEQ multiplex PCR; TCRdb has only the in-frame clones, and not every one. This sample has over 110,000 clones; about 92% occur once, and the top ten carry 4.5% to 5.5%. The starting material was peripheral blood, obtained on day 0 of AZD1222 vaccination. The receptor source for this set is an adult in good health.

This sequence joins TRBV11-3 and TRBJ2-7; perhaps TRBD1 as D (5 bases). Germline lookup yields CDR1 SGHNT and CDR2 YENEEA. The CDR3 length is 15 residues. V was shortened by 5 bases and J by 6 bases, with 20 bases between the two germline ends. The CDR3 coding sequence is TGTGCCAGCAGCCAAGGCGGCAGGGAAGGTGCCGAGCAGTACTTC. Protein: CASSQGGREGAEQYF.

The rearrangement links TRBV11-3 to TRBJ1-1, with D tentatively TRBD1 (6 bases). Trimming removed 0 bases at V and 1 base at J, with 21 bases between. This CDR3 region has 19 residues. Germline V gene lookup returns CDR1 SGHNT and CDR2 YENEEA. CDR3 DNA sequence: TGTGCCAGCAGCTTAGATCGGGACAAGGATTTAAAACGGAACACTGAAGCTTTCTTT. This codes for CASSLDRDKDLKRNTEAFF.

The V call is TRBV30, the J call TRBJ2-7; TRBD1 is a possible D gene (6 bases). Germline V gives CDR1 GTSNPN, CDR2 SVGIG (reference sequence). V was shortened by 5 bases and J by 1 base, with 15 bases between the two germline ends. The CDR3 loop spans 14 amino acids. The CDR3 DNA reads TGTGCCTGGGGGCAGGGGCCGGGGTCCTACGAGCAGTACTTC. It yields the protein CAWGQGPGSYEQYF.

The chain links TRBV12-5 to TRBJ1-3, with unresolved D. The CDR3 length is 16 residues. V was clipped by 0 bases and J by 0 bases, with 9 bases between them. The germline V gene encodes CDR1 LGHNT and CDR2 FRNRAP. CDR3 DNA: TGTGCTAGTGGTTTGGTACAGATTGGCTCTGGAAACACCATATATTTT. This codes for CASGLVQIGSGNTIYF.

The rearrangement uses TRBV9 and TRBJ2-5; 7 nucleotides agree with TRBD2. Unmatched junction bases numbered 5, after V lost 4 bases and J lost 2 bases. Per the germline V gene, CDR1 is SGDLS and CDR2 is YYNGEE. The CDR3 has 14 amino acids. This CDR3 reads CASSNGGLQETQYF. The CDR3 DNA reads as TGTGCCAGCAGCAACGGGGGACTACAAGAGACCCAGTACTTC.